This T cell receptor (beta chain) was found in a study of blood T cell repertoires in COVID-19 (dated by TCRdb to 2019 to 2021). As for the study more broadly: Samples covering the acute and convalescent phases of COVID-19 were provided by collaborators in the United States, Italy and Spain. The material from the prospective study consisted of cDNA or gDNA derived from T cells, B-cell-depleted T cells, or PBMCs. Subjects who had been exposed to COVID-19, were actively infected with it, or had recovered from it provided the deeply sampled blood TCRbeta repertoires that made up the dataset. The repertoires were made available in a free public database intended to serve as a resource for research on the immune response to SARS-CoV-2. The samples were drawn from two sources: the first 160 participants of the ongoing ImmuneRACE study, and fewer than 1,500 subjects contributed by 6 global collaborators. The sample metadata nearly always contained a de-identified subject ID, COVID-19 status, age in years and sex. Where available, HLA class I and class II types were taken from metadata supplied by the sample provider and were not determined by assay-based typing. The research as a whole found: The quantity of clinical and demographic metadata differed by source and by participant and was supplied without curation.

Enrolling through a virtual design, the prospective study's participants ranged in age from roughly 18 to 89 years and lived across about two dozen United States geographic areas. In the prospective study, participants were assigned to cohorts based on the clinical history participants reported in a screening survey and a study questionnaire. For ImmuneRACE Cohort 3, a participant was defined as recovered based on two consecutive negative NP/OP PCR tests, clearance by a healthcare professional, or resolution of symptoms. Mobile phlebotomists in the prospective study collected whole blood, serum and a nasopharyngeal or oropharyngeal swab from every participant. Over a roughly 2-month period, participants in the prospective study had the option of providing additional blood draws and questionnaires. Prospective study blood samples were shipped either frozen or at room temperature before DNA extraction.

For CDR1 and CDR2, the germline V gene lists SGHDT and YYEEEE. Its CDR3 holds 15 amino acids, cysteine through phenylalanine. The CDR3 DNA has 45 bases and is translated from base 1. Regarding this clone: The specificity of this receptor is unknown. At one end the junction does not follow the germline gene, possibly because of a read error.

TCRbeta CDR3 regions were amplified from genomic DNA using the immunoSEQ Assay, a bias-controlled multiplex PCR. Concerning the study's data processing: The number of nucleated cells in each sample was estimated by amplification of reference gene primers within the assay. To quantify the absolute abundance of each unique TCRbeta CDR3 rearrangement, sequence reads were collapsed and filtered. For each sample, productive Simpson clonality was calculated as the square root of Simpson's diversity index across productive rearrangements. TCRdb retrieved this table from immuneACCESS and kept in-frame rearrangements only. Not all clones are present; in checked studies, unresolved V genes account for under half, and no reason is known for the remainder. Clone size and the V and J calls come from that table; the DNA yielded D and trimming. The sample profile shows fewer than 300,000 clones; roughly 90% of them were found once. The ten largest clones capture 1.1% of the sample.

The clonotype originates from a woman between 25 and 40 years old who had recovered from COVID-19. The V gene is TRBV5-6 and the J gene is TRBJ1-5; the junction holds 7 bases that match TRBD1. The sample comprised PBMCs or T cells enriched from blood (not recorded which). The DNA reads as follows: TGTGCCAGCAGCTCATCTGGACAGGAGAATCGGCCCCAGCATTTT. This encodes CASSSSGQENRPQHF.